A single sample gave rise to the 27 T cell receptor beta chains below, sequenced in a study of shared clonotypes between healthy human individuals. Clones were read by immunoSEQ multiplex PCR, and TCRdb kept only the in-frame ones, dropping some. The sample contains roughly 2 million clones, approximately 96% of which appear only once. The specimen sequenced was naive CD4+ T cells sorted from blood. Subset here: CD45RA+ positively selected. These receptor sequences come from a man aged 18 to 29 in good health.

The chain combines TRBV18 with TRBJ1-2; 7 bases are a match to TRBD1. After removal of 2 bases from V and 12 bases from J, the junction contained 9 bases not matched to a gene. The CDR3 is made up of 13 amino acids. Germline CDR1 and CDR2: KGHSH and LQKENI. The CDR3 DNA reads as TGTGCCAGCTCACCAAATGGGGACAGTGGAAACACCTTC. Protein sequence: CASSPNGDSGNTF.

This clone was seen a single time. This rearrangement joins TRBV28 to TRBJ2-7, with unresolved D. Germline V gene sequence: CDR1 MDHEN, CDR2 SYDVKM. The CDR3 is 14 residues long. The V end was cut by 5 bases, the J end by 4 bases, with 15 bases between. CDR3 sequence reads: CASSRTDFAYEQYF. CDR3 nucleotide sequence: TGTGCCAGCAGTCGGACGGATTTCGCGTACGAGCAGTACTTC.

The genes are TRBV7-2 and TRBJ2-7, with TRBD1 matching over 11 bases. Germline V gene sequence: CDR1 SGHTA, CDR2 FQGNSA. This CDR3 comprises 19 residues. V lost 3 bases, J lost 6 bases, and 19 bases stayed unmatched. CDR3 sequence: CASSLVWGQGGSHGIEQYF. The CDR3 bases are TGTGCCAGCAGCTTGGTATGGGGACAGGGGGGCTCGCATGGTATCGAGCAGTACTTC.

This clone has just one count. The gene calls are TRBV7-9 and TRBJ2-5, with 9 bases fitting TRBD2. V lost 1 base, J lost 5 bases, and 5 bases stayed unmatched. Germline V gene sequence: CDR1 SEHNR, CDR2 FQNEAQ (reference sequence). CDR3 length equals 15 residues. In DNA form, the CDR3 reads TGTGCCAGCAGCTTAGACGCGGGGGGGCGTGAGACCCAGTACTTC. Protein: CASSLDAGGRETQYF.

V usage is TRBV6-5 and J usage is TRBJ2-2; D may match TRBD1 or TRBD2 (5 bases each). V was cut by 6 bases and J by 6 bases, with 17 bases left in between. Germline loops: CDR1 MNHEY, CDR2 SVGAGI. This CDR3 is built from 15 residues. CDR3 nucleotide sequence: TGTGCCAGCAGCACCTTAATTGGGGGTCCCGGGGAGCTGTTTTTT. Protein product: CASSTLIGGPGELFF.

The chain uses TRBV18 and TRBJ2-7; no firm D call. There are 14 residues in the CDR3. V dropped 2 bases and J dropped 6 bases, with 14 bases sitting between them. Germline CDR1 is KGHSH and CDR2 is LQKENI. CDR3: CASSPSGDPREQYF. DNA of the CDR3: TGTGCCAGCTCACCATCCGGAGATCCCCGCGAGCAGTACTTC.

This sequence joins TRBV7-8 and TRBJ2-2; no clear D gene. The CDR3 is 14 amino acids. The germline V gene encodes CDR1 SGHVS and CDR2 FQNEAQ. With 1 base removed from V and 4 bases from J, the gap between germline ends came to 7 bases. The CDR3 DNA reads TGTGCCAGCAGCTTAGAAGAATCCACCGGGGAGCTGTTTTTT. Translated, it gives CASSLEESTGELFF.

V usage is TRBV28 and J usage is TRBJ2-1; 11 bases fit TRBD2. Germline V gene sequence: CDR1 MDHEN, CDR2 SYDVKM. This CDR3 has 17 residues. Trimming removed 5 bases from V and 4 bases from J; junction bases left unmatched: 10. The CDR3 loop reads CASSPSPGLAAYNEQFF. The CDR3 DNA is TGTGCCAGCAGTCCTTCTCCGGGACTAGCGGCGTACAATGAGCAGTTCTTC.

The gene calls are TRBV4-1 and TRBJ1-2, with no clear D. V was shortened by 0 bases and J by 13 bases, with 21 bases between the two germline ends. From germline, CDR1 is MGHRA and CDR2 YSYEKL. The CDR3 is 15 residues long. CDR3 residues: CASSQDRELSRPVTF. CDR3 DNA: TGCGCCAGCAGCCAAGATCGTGAGCTTTCGCGGCCGGTCACCTTC.

The chain joins TRBV6-4 to TRBJ2-2; no clear D gene. The CDR3 loop spans 14 amino acids. Germline V gives CDR1 MRHNA, CDR2 SNTAGT. V was cut by 5 bases and J by 4 bases, with 11 bases left in between. The CDR3 is CASSQQLLTGELFF. In DNA form, the CDR3 reads TGTGCCAGCAGTCAACAACTACTCACCGGGGAGCTGTTTTTT.

The chain has TRBV10-2 and TRBJ2-7; D possibly corresponds to TRBD2 (6 bases). The CDR3 spans 15 residues. Trimming stripped 7 bases from V and 5 bases from J, with 21 bases between. Germline lookup yields CDR1 WSHSY and CDR2 SAAADI. CDR3 DNA: TGCGCCAGCACCGGAGGGGCAGGGAAGTCCCACGAGCAGTACTTC. Amino acids: CASTGGAGKSHEQYF.

The rearrangement links TRBV7-9 to TRBJ2-7, with no clear D. Germline V CDR1 and CDR2: SEHNR, FQNEAQ (reference sequence). The CDR3 contains 14 residues. V shed 5 bases and J shed 5 bases, with 16 bases lying between them. Here the CDR3 DNA reads TGTGCCAGCAGCCCCCCGCCCGGGCTCCACGAGCAGTACTTC. It specifies CASSPPPGLHEQYF.

The chain has TRBV4-1 and TRBJ2-7, with TRBD2 identical over 10 bases. V was pared by 8 bases and J by 0 bases, with 10 bases of the junction left unmatched. The CDR3 loop spans 16 amino acids. Germline V gives CDR1 MGHRA, CDR2 YSYEKL. The CDR3 spells CASSRTSGVSSYEQYF. The CDR3 DNA follows: TGCGCCAGCTCAAGGACTAGCGGAGTAAGCTCCTACGAGCAGTACTTC.

The chain carries TRBV30 and TRBJ1-2; maybe TRBD1 (5 bases). Per the germline V gene, CDR1 is GTSNPN and CDR2 is SVGIG (reference sequence). The CDR3 loop spans 15 amino acids. V was cut by 1 base and J by 6 bases, with 18 bases left in between. Here the CDR3 reads CAWSGDSPSLNGYTF. CDR3 nucleotide sequence: TGTGCCTGGAGTGGTGACAGTCCCTCTCTAAATGGCTACACCTTC.

This sequence joins TRBV6-5 and TRBJ1-5; D perhaps matches TRBD1 (5 bases). V was clipped by 4 bases and J by 9 bases, with 7 bases between them. CDR1 and CDR2 (germline): MNHEY, SVGAGI. The CDR3 runs to 11 residues. The CDR3 nucleotides read TGTGCCAGCAGTTCCGGGGGGCCCCAGCATTTT. Translation gives CASSSGGPQHF.

J is TRBJ2-1 and V is TRBV6-5; the D is unclear. The CDR3 runs to 15 residues. Germline values: CDR1 MNHEY, CDR2 SVGAGI. Between the trimmed V and J ends, which lost 2 bases and 4 bases, there was a span of 12 bases. CDR3 sequence: CASSYGKGKYNEQFF. The CDR3 DNA reads as TGTGCCAGCAGTTACGGTAAAGGGAAATACAATGAGCAGTTCTTC.

As to this clone: This sample also contains other DNA sequences that code for the same CDR3. The chain combines TRBV4-1 with TRBJ1-4; perhaps TRBD1 as D (6 bases). Per the germline V gene, CDR1 is MGHRA and CDR2 is YSYEKL. The V gene lost 2 bases and the J gene lost 7 bases, with 11 bases spanning the gap. The CDR3 is made up of 14 amino acids. Written as DNA, the CDR3 is TGCGCCAGCAGCCAAACAGGGTTGGGTGAAAAACTGTTTTTT. Protein product: CASSQTGLGEKLFF.

This chain joins TRBV30 and TRBJ2-1; the match to TRBD1 covers 9 bases. The CDR3 has 16 residues. Germline loops: CDR1 GTSNPN, CDR2 SVGIG (reference sequence). J lost 7 bases, V lost 3 bases, and 13 bases had no gene match. DNA for the CDR3: TGTGCCTGGAGCCTAACCCGGGACAGGGTAATTAATGAGCAGTTCTTC. Amino acid sequence: CAWSLTRDRVINEQFF.

The chain links TRBV29-1 to TRBJ1-4; possibly TRBD1 for D (6 bases). This CDR3 comprises 13 residues. The V end was cut by 4 bases, the J end by 5 bases, with 11 bases between. Germline assignment: CDR1 SQVTM and CDR2 ANQGSEA. The CDR3 coding sequence is TGCAGCGTTGCGAGGACAGCAAATGAAAAACTGTTTTTT. It is translated as CSVARTANEKLFF.

This clone was found once. This chain connects TRBV7-2 to TRBJ1-2, with D unresolved. The ends were cut back, 0 bases at V and 10 bases at J, with 9 bases in the middle. Germline CDR1 and CDR2: SGHTA and FQGNSA. The CDR3 runs 12 residues. This CDR3 is CASSLAPNPYTF. In DNA, the CDR3 is TGTGCCAGCAGCTTAGCCCCTAATCCCTACACCTTC.

The chain links TRBV15 to TRBJ2-7; D possibly corresponds to TRBD2 (6 bases). The CDR3 is 16 amino acids. Germline V CDR1 and CDR2: LNHNV, YYDKDF (reference sequence). V lost 6 bases, J lost 0 bases, and 18 bases lay in between. For the CDR3, the DNA is TGTGCCACCAGGAACGCCGGGACTCACAGCTCCTACGAGCAGTACTTC. Translated: CATRNAGTHSSYEQYF.

The chain carries TRBV5-1 and TRBJ2-1, with 10 bases that match TRBD2. With V trimmed by 6 bases and J by 6 bases, 9 bases remained unmatched. Germline values: CDR1 SGHRS, CDR2 YFSETQ. There are 15 residues in the CDR3. CDR3 sequence (DNA): TGCGCCAGCACCCAGCCGGAGCGGGAGGGCAATGAGCAGTTCTTC. It translates to CASTQPEREGNEQFF.

The chain combines TRBV10-2 with TRBJ1-1; perhaps TRBD1 as D (5 bases). Trimming took 10 bases from V and 1 from J, leaving 10 bases between them. CDR3 length: 12 amino acids. Per germline, CDR1 WSHSY and CDR2 SAAADI. The CDR3 sequence is CATTTGNTEAFF. The CDR3, as DNA: TGCGCCACCACAACAGGGAACACTGAAGCTTTCTTT.

This chain joins TRBV2 and TRBJ1-5; TRBD1 is a possible D gene (5 bases). This CDR3 comprises 15 residues. Germline V gives CDR1 SNHLY, CDR2 FYNNEI. V was shortened by 4 bases and J by 5 bases, with 15 bases between the two germline ends. The CDR3 DNA follows: TGTGCCAGCAGTGGGGACGGACTAGCTCATCAGCCCCAGCATTTT. Amino acid sequence: CASSGDGLAHQPQHF.

In its sample, this clone was seen once. This chain links TRBV18 with TRBJ1-4, with TRBD1 identical over 8 bases. The V and J ends lost 3 bases and 5 bases, in that order; junction bases with no gene match: 8. In germline, CDR1 is KGHSH, CDR2 LQKENI. This CDR3 has 16 amino acids. This CDR3 is CASSPTQGARNEKLFF. CDR3 coding DNA: TGTGCCAGCTCACCCACCCAGGGGGCGAGGAATGAAAAACTGTTTTTT.

The V call is TRBV9, the J call TRBJ1-1, with D perhaps TRBD1 (5 bases). This CDR3 spans 14 amino acids. V lost 0 bases and J lost 1, with 7 bases in between. Germline V lookup: CDR1 SGDLS, CDR2 YYNGEE. The DNA of the CDR3 is TGTGCCAGCAGCGTAGCAGGGAGGAACACTGAAGCTTTCTTT. It yields the protein CASSVAGRNTEAFF.

Concerning this clone: The identical CDR3 is also encoded by other nucleotide sequences in the sample. V and J are TRBV2 and TRBJ2-3, with 7 bases matching TRBD1. Germline V gives CDR1 SNHLY, CDR2 FYNNEI. J gave up 2 bases and V 6 bases, and 2 bases lay outside the gene matches. The CDR3 extends over 13 amino acids. The CDR3 DNA sequence: TGTGCCAGCAGCGGACAGGCCACAGATACGCAGTATTTT. This codes for CASSGQATDTQYF. The variable domain in full, with the rest retrieved from reference TRBV2 and TRBJ2-3, is EPEVTQTPSHQVTQMGQEVILRCVPISNHLYFYWYRQILGQKVEFLVSFYNNEISEKSEIFDDQFSVERPDGSNFTLKIRSTKLEDSAMYFCASSGQATDTQYFGPGTRLTVL.